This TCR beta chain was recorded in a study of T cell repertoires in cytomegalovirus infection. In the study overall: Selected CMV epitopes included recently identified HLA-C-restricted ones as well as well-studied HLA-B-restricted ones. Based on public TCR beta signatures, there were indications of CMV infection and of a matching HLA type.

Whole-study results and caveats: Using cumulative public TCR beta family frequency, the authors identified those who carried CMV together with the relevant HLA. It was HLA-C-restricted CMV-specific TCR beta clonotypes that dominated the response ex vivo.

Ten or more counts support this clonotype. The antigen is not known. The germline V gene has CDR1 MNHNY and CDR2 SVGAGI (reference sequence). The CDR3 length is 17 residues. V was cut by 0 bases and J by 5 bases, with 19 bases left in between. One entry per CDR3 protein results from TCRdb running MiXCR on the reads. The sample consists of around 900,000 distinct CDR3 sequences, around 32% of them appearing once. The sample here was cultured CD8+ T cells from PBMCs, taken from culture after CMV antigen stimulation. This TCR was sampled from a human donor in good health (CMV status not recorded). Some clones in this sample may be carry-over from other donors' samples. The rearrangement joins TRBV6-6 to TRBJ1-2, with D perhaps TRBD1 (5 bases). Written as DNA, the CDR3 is TGTGCCAGCAGTTACTCGAAGTCTGCCAGGGTAGGATATGGCTACACCTTC. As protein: CASSYSKSARVGYGYTF.